These 5 T cell receptor beta chains came from one sample sequenced in a study of shared clonotypes between healthy human individuals. Sequencing was performed with immunoSEQ multiplex PCR; in TCRdb, only in-frame clones are kept and a portion is missing. The sample carries approximately 500,000 clones, 90% to 96% recorded once. Sequenced sample: naive CD4+ T cells sorted from blood. The subset is: CD45RA+ positively selected. The receptors originated from a woman in her twenties or thirties in good health.

This clone was picked up one time. In DNA form, the CDR3 reads TGTGCCAGCAGTTCCTCCTCCGGGTCCCTGTACGAGCAGTACTTC. Encoded protein: CASSSSSGSLYEQYF. The J gene is TRBJ2-7, the V gene TRBV28; D is unresolved. The CDR3 has 15 residues. Germline lookup yields CDR1 MDHEN and CDR2 SYDVKM. The V end lost 4 bases, the J end lost 4 bases, and 17 bases lay between the germline ends.

The V call is TRBV27, the J call TRBJ1-3; D unresolved. V was pared by 6 bases and J by 0 bases, with 6 bases between. The CDR3 runs to 13 residues. Germline CDR1 is MNHEY and CDR2 is SMNVEV (reference sequence). The CDR3, as DNA: TGTGCCAGCAGGACCGACTCTGGAAACACCATATATTTT. Encoded protein: CASRTDSGNTIYF.

The V and J genes are TRBV30 and TRBJ2-7, with D hard to call. V was trimmed by 0 bases and J by 4 bases, leaving 10 bases between them. The CDR3 extends over 13 amino acids. CDR1 and CDR2 from the germline V gene are GTSNPN and SVGIG (reference sequence). The CDR3 bases are TGTGCCTGGAGTGTAATGGCGAATTACGAGCAGTACTTC. Its translation: CAWSVMANYEQYF.

In its sample, this clone was seen many times. This chain connects TRBV19 to TRBJ1-4; D is undetermined. The CDR3 spans 16 residues. Germline-derived CDR1 and CDR2 are LNHDA and SQIVND (reference sequence). With 6 bases removed from V and 5 bases from J, the gap between germline ends came to 19 bases. CDR3 sequence (DNA): TGTGCCAGTAGGCCTCGCGGGCTCTCGGGGAATGAAAAACTGTTTTTT. Residues: CASRPRGLSGNEKLFF.

The V call is TRBV28, the J call TRBJ1-6; a possible D gene is TRBD1 (5 bases). Germline loops: CDR1 MDHEN, CDR2 SYDVKM. CDR3 size: 15 residues. Trimming stripped 7 bases from V and 8 bases from J, with 18 bases between. CDR3 sequence reads: CASKKGAGLYSPLHF. In DNA form, the CDR3 reads TGTGCCAGCAAAAAGGGAGCAGGGCTTTATTCACCCCTCCACTTT.